The next 20 T cell receptor beta chains were all read from a single sample in a study of T cell responses to AZD1222 COVID-19 vaccine. The repertoire was sequenced with immunoSEQ multiplex PCR; TCRdb's copy has only in-frame clones and lacks some. The repertoire holds about 81,000 clones, with 91% as singletons. The material was peripheral blood, obtained 28 days after the second AZD1222 dose. These receptors all come from an adult who received the AZD1222 COVID-19 vaccine.

The chain uses TRBV4-1 and TRBJ1-5; D is perhaps TRBD1 (6 bases). This CDR3 is built from 15 residues. Germline V gene lookup returns CDR1 MGHRA and CDR2 YSYEKL. The V and J ends lost 3 bases and 11 bases respectively, with 20 bases between them. CDR3 protein: CASSQLDAGHPAQHF. The CDR3 DNA follows: TGCGCCAGCAGCCAGCTTGACGCGGGACACCCGGCCCAGCATTTT.

DNA for the CDR3: TGCGCCAGCAGTCCGGGGCACTCCTACGAGCAGTACTTC. Residues: CASSPGHSYEQYF. The chain couples TRBV5-1 to TRBJ2-7; D might be TRBD1 or TRBD2, each matching 5 bases. CDR3 size: 13 residues. V dropped 5 bases and J dropped 0 bases, with 9 bases sitting between them. Germline loops: CDR1 SGHRS, CDR2 YFSETQ.

The gene calls are TRBV18 and TRBJ2-4; D not certain. Trimming took 2 bases from V and 2 from J, leaving 10 bases between them. Per germline, CDR1 KGHSH and CDR2 LQKENI. The CDR3 has 15 residues. Here the CDR3 DNA reads TGTGCCAGCTCACCAGAGGCGGATACCAAAAACATTCAGTACTTC. Amino acid sequence: CASSPEADTKNIQYF.

This clone showed up just a few times. The V call is TRBV3-1 (or the pseudogene TRBV3-2), the J call TRBJ2-2; TRBD2 matches 10 bases. Germline CDR1 LGHDT, CDR2 YNNKEL (reference sequence). The CDR3 extends over 17 amino acids. V shed 0 bases and J 5 bases; nucleotides not matched to a gene: 6. The DNA of the CDR3 is TGTGCCAGCAGCCAAGAACGGCTAGCGGGAGTTACCGGGGAGCTGTTTTTT. As protein: CASSQERLAGVTGELFF.

The chain carries TRBV4-2 and TRBJ2-1; TRBD2 agrees at 7 bases. This CDR3 region has 18 residues. V lost 0 bases to trimming and J lost 5 bases; unmatched junction nucleotides: 13. Germline assignment: CDR1 LGHNA and CDR2 YNFKEQ. DNA of the CDR3: TGTGCCAGCAGCCAAGATAAGTGGGGACTAACCACCCACAATGAGCAGTTCTTC. It yields the protein CASSQDKWGLTTHNEQFF.

The chain joins TRBV28 to TRBJ1-6; possibly TRBD1 for D (6 bases). This CDR3 is 13 amino acids long. Between the trimmed V and J ends, which lost 1 base and 10 bases, there was a span of 8 bases. Germline V gene data show CDR1 as MDHEN and CDR2 as SYDVKM. The CDR3 DNA sequence: TGTGCCAGCAGTTTATCACAGGGCTCACCCCTCCACTTT. This translates into CASSLSQGSPLHF.

This clone was picked up a small number of times. The chain combines TRBV24-1 with TRBJ2-1; perhaps TRBD1 as D (6 bases). Germline V gives CDR1 KGHDR, CDR2 SFDVKD. The CDR3 spans 16 residues. The V end lost 1 base, the J end lost 2 bases, and 11 bases lay between the germline ends. CDR3 DNA: TGTGCCACCAGTGATTTTGGGACAAACCCCTACAATGAGCAGTTCTTC. Its translation: CATSDFGTNPYNEQFF.

The V gene is TRBV27, the J gene TRBJ2-5, with D perhaps being TRBD1 or TRBD2 (5 bases each). Per the germline V gene, CDR1 is MNHEY and CDR2 is SMNVEV (reference sequence). The CDR3 spans 13 residues. V lost 6 bases and J 7 bases, leaving 15 bases between the germline ends. The CDR3 is CASSQEGYGTQYF. The DNA for the CDR3 is TGTGCCAGCAGCCAAGAGGGGTATGGGACCCAGTACTTC.

The chain carries TRBV6-1 and TRBJ1-2; D call uncertain. This CDR3 spans 15 amino acids. Trimming removed 2 bases at V and 3 bases at J, with 13 bases between. Germline V CDR1 and CDR2: MNHNS, SASEGT. The CDR3 DNA reads as TGTGCCAGCAGTGAATATTTGAGGGTAGACTATGGCTACACCTTC. It specifies CASSEYLRVDYGYTF.

The rearrangement uses TRBV18 and TRBJ2-3; no reliable D call. The CDR3 consists of 11 residues. The germline CDR1 and CDR2 sequences are KGHSH and LQKENI. The V and J ends lost 3 bases and 6 bases respectively, with 4 bases between them. The CDR3 DNA is TGTGCCAGCTCACCGGAGGATACGCAGTATTTT. Translation: CASSPEDTQYF. Variable domain in full (rest from reference TRBV18 and TRBJ2-3): NAGVMQNPRHLVRRRGQEARLRCSPMKGHSHVYWYRQLPEEGLKFMVYLQKENIIDESGMPKERFSAEFPKEGPSILRIQQVVRGDSAAYFCASSPEDTQYFGPGTRLTVL.

The chain carries TRBV29-1 and TRBJ2-1; perhaps TRBD2 as D (6 bases). The germline gives CDR1 SQVTM, CDR2 ANQGSEA. V lost 6 bases, J lost 0 bases, and 12 bases lay in between. This CDR3 contains 14 residues. The DNA of the CDR3 is TGCAGCGTCCTTAGCGGTAGCTCCTACAATGAGCAGTTCTTC. Translated, it gives CSVLSGSSYNEQFF.

This clone was seen a single time. The genes are TRBV3-1 (or the pseudogene TRBV3-2) and TRBJ2-5; D unclear. Germline V lookup: CDR1 LGHDT, CDR2 YNNKEL (reference sequence). Trimming pared 0 bases from V and 7 bases from J, leaving 6 bases between. This CDR3 contains 12 residues. In DNA form, the CDR3 reads TGTGCCAGCAGCCAAGATATAGGGACCCAGTACTTC. Its translation is CASSQDIGTQYF.

This sequence joins TRBV2 and TRBJ2-7; TRBD2 matches 9 bases. Losses at the gene ends were 10 bases for V and 6 bases for J; bases not matched to a gene: 13. Germline V gene lookup returns CDR1 SNHLY and CDR2 FYNNEI. The CDR3 length is 14 residues. The CDR3 coding sequence is TGTGCCACCCGACCAGGGACTAGCTTCGGCGAGCAGTACTTC. It specifies CATRPGTSFGEQYF.

This clone was detected only a few times. The CDR3 nucleotides are TGTGCCAGTAGTATAAGGGAAGGGGGCGAAGAGACCCAGTACTTC. As protein: CASSIREGGEETQYF. The chain couples TRBV19 to TRBJ2-5; the match to TRBD1 covers 7 bases. This CDR3 region has 15 residues. Germline-derived CDR1 and CDR2 are LNHDA and SQIVND (reference sequence). V shed 2 bases and J 3 bases; nucleotides not matched to a gene: 6. Drawing the rest from reference TRBV19 and TRBJ2-5, the complete variable domain is DGGITQSPKYLFRKEGQNVTLSCEQNLNHDAMYWYRQDPGQGLRLIYYSQIVNDFQKGDIAEGYSVSREKKESFPLTVTSAQKNPTAFYLCASSIREGGEETQYFGPGTRLLVL.

V gene TRBV6-5 combines with J gene TRBJ2-7, with D hard to call. There are 14 residues in the CDR3. V was clipped by 2 bases and J by 3 bases, with 11 bases between them. Germline values: CDR1 MNHEY, CDR2 SVGAGI. CDR3 region: CASSYGLGNYEQYF. As DNA, the CDR3 is TGTGCCAGCAGTTACGGGCTAGGGAACTACGAGCAGTACTTC.

V is TRBV28 and J is TRBJ2-3; D may be TRBD1 (6 bases). Germline V lookup: CDR1 MDHEN, CDR2 SYDVKM. The V and J ends lost 6 bases and 5 bases respectively, with 15 bases between them. CDR3 length equals 14 residues. The CDR3 region is CASRGAGSLDTQYF. The CDR3 DNA reads as TGTGCCAGCAGGGGGGCAGGGTCTTTAGATACGCAGTATTTT.

V usage is TRBV9 and J usage is TRBJ2-1; 9 bases line up with TRBD2. Trimming took 0 bases from V and 5 from J; bases not matched to a gene: 0. Germline V gene sequence: CDR1 SGDLS, CDR2 YYNGEE. This CDR3 contains 14 residues. The CDR3 sequence: CASSVERGDNEQFF. The CDR3 nucleotides are TGTGCCAGCAGCGTAGAGCGGGGGGACAATGAGCAGTTCTTC.

This sequence joins TRBV10-1 and TRBJ2-7; D perhaps matches TRBD2 (6 bases). CDR1 is WNHNN and CDR2 is SYGVQD in the germline V gene (reference sequence). This CDR3 is built from 13 residues. Trimming shortened V by 7 bases and J by 6 bases, and 16 bases separated the two germline ends. CDR3 nucleotide sequence: TGCGCCAGCAAGGTGCTAGCGATACCCGAGCAGTACTTC. Translated: CASKVLAIPEQYF.

CDR3 coding DNA: TGCGCCAGCAGCCAAGATCATGGTAGCGGGGATAGCGGACCCTACAATGAGCAGTTCTTC. Translation: CASSQDHGSGDSGPYNEQFF. The chain recombines TRBV4-3 with TRBJ2-1, with 8 bases that match TRBD2. The germline gives CDR1 LGHNA, CDR2 YSLEER. V shed 0 bases, J shed 2 bases, and the junction held 15 bases outside the gene matches. CDR3 length: 20 amino acids.

Only one count was recorded for this clone. This chain links TRBV19 with TRBJ2-3; 8 bases line up with TRBD1. V shed 7 bases and J 2 bases; nucleotides not matched to a gene: 8. In germline, CDR1 is LNHDA, CDR2 SQIVND (reference sequence). This CDR3 comprises 15 residues. For the CDR3, the DNA is TGTGCCAGTACCGAATCAGGGGGCTACACAGATACGCAGTATTTT. It codes for CASTESGGYTDTQYF.